Given below is one T cell receptor (beta chain) in context. The sample is drawn from a study of shared clonotypes between healthy human individuals. Germline loops: CDR1 SEHNR, CDR2 FQNEAQ (reference sequence). CDR3 length: 16 amino acids. Losses at the gene ends were 5 bases for V and 8 bases for J; bases not matched to a gene: 13. Generated by immunoSEQ multiplex PCR, the TCRdb table keeps only in-frame clones and is missing some. Counted here are 1.5 million to 2.5 million clones, 85% to 95% occurring once; the ten biggest clones make up 0.9% to 1.5%. The naive CD8 population came from CD45RO-negative cells selected for CCR7, without terminally differentiated effector memory CD45RA+ cells.

The sequence came from a young man in good health. This rearrangement joins TRBV7-9 to TRBJ2-1, with 9 bases lining up with TRBD2. The sample taken for sequencing was naive CD8+ T cells sorted from blood. CDR3 protein: CASSTSEAGGPDEQFF. CDR3 nucleotide sequence: TGTGCCAGCAGCACCTCCGAGGCGGGAGGGCCGGATGAGCAGTTCTTC.